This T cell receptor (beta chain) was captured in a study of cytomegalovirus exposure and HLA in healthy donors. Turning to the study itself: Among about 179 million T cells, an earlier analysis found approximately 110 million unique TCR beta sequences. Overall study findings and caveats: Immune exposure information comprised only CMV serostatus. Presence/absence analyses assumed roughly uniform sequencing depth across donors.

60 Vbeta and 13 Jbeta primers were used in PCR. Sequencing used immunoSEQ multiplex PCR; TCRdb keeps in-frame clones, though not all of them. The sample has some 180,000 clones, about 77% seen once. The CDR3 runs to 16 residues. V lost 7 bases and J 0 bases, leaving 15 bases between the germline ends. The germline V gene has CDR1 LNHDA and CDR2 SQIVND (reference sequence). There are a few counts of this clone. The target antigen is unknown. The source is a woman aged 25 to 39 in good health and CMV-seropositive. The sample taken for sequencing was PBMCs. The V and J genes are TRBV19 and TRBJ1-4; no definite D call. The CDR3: CASKPLGETTNEKLFF. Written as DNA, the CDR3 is TGTGCCAGTAAGCCCCTCGGTGAAACAACTAATGAAAAACTGTTTTTT. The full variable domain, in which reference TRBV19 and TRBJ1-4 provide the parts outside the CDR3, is DGGITQSPKYLFRKEGQNVTLSCEQNLNHDAMYWYRQDPGQGLRLIYYSQIVNDFQKGDIAEGYSVSREKKESFPLTVTSAQKNPTAFYLCASKPLGETTNEKLFFGSGTQLSVL.